The 25 T cell receptor beta chains below all came from one sample that was sequenced in a study of blood T cell repertoires in COVID-19. The data were produced by immunoSEQ multiplex PCR, yet TCRdb's version contains in-frame clones alone and is incomplete. Counted here are 120,000 or so clones, roughly 69% occurring once; the ten biggest clones make up under 2.5%. The sample was peripheral blood. All receptors come from a woman between 65 and 79 years old with acute or convalescent COVID-19.

This clone has a handful of counts. The genes are TRBV20-1 and TRBJ2-3, with D hard to call. Trimming shortened V by 5 bases and J by 5 bases, and 8 bases separated the two germline ends. Germline loops: CDR1 DFQATT, CDR2 SNEGSKA (reference sequence). The CDR3 is made up of 11 amino acids. The CDR3 nucleotides are TGCAGTGCTCATAGTCGAGATACGCAGTATTTT. This codes for CSAHSRDTQYF.

V and J are TRBV5-8 and TRBJ2-7; D perhaps matches TRBD2 (5 bases). The CDR3 has 13 residues. Trimming pared 0 bases from V and 6 bases from J, leaving 10 bases between. Germline V CDR1 and CDR2: SGHTS, YDEGEE. The CDR3 here is CASSLGSSGEQYF. DNA of the CDR3: TGTGCCAGCAGCTTGGGATCAAGCGGCGAGCAGTACTTC.

Many counts were recorded for this clone. This chain links TRBV6-5 with TRBJ2-3, with D possibly being TRBD1 (5 bases). This CDR3 has 11 residues. In germline, CDR1 is MNHEY, CDR2 SVGAGI. Trimming pared 7 bases from V and 5 bases from J, leaving 7 bases between. The CDR3 coding sequence is TGTGCCAGCACAGGGTTAGATACGCAGTATTTT. This encodes CASTGLDTQYF.

The chain combines TRBV6-6 with TRBJ2-5, with D perhaps matching TRBD2 (6 bases). Germline assignment: CDR1 MNHNY and CDR2 SVGAGI (reference sequence). CDR3 length: 13 residues. V was pared by 6 bases and J by 2 bases, with 10 bases between. The CDR3 DNA reads as TGTGCCAGCAGGCTAGCGAATCAAGAGACCCAGTACTTC. The encoded protein is CASRLANQETQYF.

The chain combines TRBV19 with TRBJ1-2, with 7 bases aligning to TRBD1. Germline assignment: CDR1 LNHDA and CDR2 SQIVND (reference sequence). CDR3 length equals 14 residues. J was trimmed by 4 bases and V by 6 bases; bases with no gene match: 8. CDR3 bases: TGTGCCAGTAGCCCCGACAGGGCCCCCTATGGCTACACCTTC. Amino acids: CASSPDRAPYGYTF.

The table lists this clone with a count of one. The chain links TRBV10-2 to TRBJ1-1; D is uncertain. CDR3 length: 15 amino acids. Trimming left V 4 bases short and J 0 bases short, with 12 bases between. CDR1 is WSHSY and CDR2 is SAAADI in the germline V gene. The CDR3 is CASSVPAGMNTEAFF. CDR3 in DNA: TGCGCCAGCAGTGTCCCAGCGGGAATGAACACTGAAGCTTTCTTT.

V is TRBV5-8 and J is TRBJ1-3; D not certain. V gave up 0 bases and J gave up 2 bases, with 6 bases separating them. Germline V lookup: CDR1 SGHTS, CDR2 YDEGEE. The CDR3 loop spans 14 amino acids. The DNA of the CDR3 is TGTGCCAGCAGCTTGGGGCGGCCTGGAAACACCATATATTTT. This sequence encodes CASSLGRPGNTIYF.

The V gene is TRBV9, the J gene TRBJ2-5; 7 bases are a match to TRBD2. The CDR3 loop spans 17 amino acids. Germline assignment: CDR1 SGDLS and CDR2 YYNGEE. Trimming cost V 3 bases and J 1 base; bases outside gene matches: 12. CDR3: CASSGPGGLSGQETQYF. The CDR3 nucleotides read TGTGCCAGCAGCGGGCCGGGGGGACTTAGTGGCCAAGAGACCCAGTACTTC.

The chain recombines TRBV16 with TRBJ2-2; D is perhaps TRBD1 (6 bases). The CDR3 consists of 14 residues. The V and J ends lost 3 bases and 5 bases respectively, with 10 bases between them. Germline CDR1 reads KGHSY; CDR2 reads FQNENV. CDR3 coding DNA: TGTGCCAGCAGCCATCTGCAGGGGACCGGGGAGCTGTTTTTT. This translates into CASSHLQGTGELFF.

This clone came up a few times. V is TRBV10-2 and J is TRBJ2-7; D is ambiguous. The CDR3 consists of 11 residues. Trimming shortened V by 7 bases and J by 7 bases, and 11 bases separated the two germline ends. CDR1 and CDR2 from the germline V gene are WSHSY and SAAADI. The CDR3 loop reads CASKRGEEQYF. The CDR3 nucleotides read TGCGCCAGCAAACGTGGTGAGGAGCAGTACTTC.

This clone has a single count. The chain is built from TRBV5-4 and TRBJ2-3; possibly TRBD2 for D (5 bases). Germline lookup yields CDR1 SGHNT and CDR2 YYREEE (reference sequence). V lost 0 bases, J lost 2 bases, and 13 bases lay in between. The CDR3 loop spans 16 amino acids. The CDR3 reads CASSLVVDGNTDTQYF. DNA for the CDR3: TGTGCCAGCAGCTTGGTGGTAGACGGGAACACAGATACGCAGTATTTT.

V and J are TRBV19 and TRBJ1-2; D may be TRBD1 (5 bases). This CDR3 region has 15 residues. V was shortened by 4 bases and J by 0 bases, with 12 bases between the two germline ends. Germline V gives CDR1 LNHDA, CDR2 SQIVND (reference sequence). CDR3: CASSTRQSSNYGYTF. CDR3 DNA sequence: TGTGCCAGTAGTACCCGACAGTCTTCTAACTATGGCTACACCTTC.

The chain has TRBV27 and TRBJ2-7; tentatively, D is TRBD1 (6 bases). Deletions cut 5 bases from V and 2 bases from J, with 13 bases between. Germline V lookup: CDR1 MNHEY, CDR2 SMNVEV (reference sequence). The CDR3 is made up of 14 amino acids. The CDR3 reads CASSPGHPTYEQYF. The DNA for the CDR3 is TGTGCCAGCAGTCCGGGACACCCCACCTACGAGCAGTACTTC.

The chain employs TRBV5-4 and TRBJ2-5; D might be TRBD1 (5 bases). Germline assignment: CDR1 SGHNT and CDR2 YYREEE (reference sequence). V lost 4 bases, J lost 5 bases, and 15 bases lay in between. CDR3 length: 14 amino acids. The CDR3 region has the DNA TGTGCCAGCAGCCTGCCGACAGTCGGGGAGACCCAGTACTTC. Protein sequence: CASSLPTVGETQYF.

The chain uses TRBV24-1 and TRBJ2-6; D remains unclear. The CDR3 sequence is 15 residues long. Trimming removed 3 bases from V and 4 bases from J, with 9 bases in between. CDR1 is KGHDR, CDR2 SFDVKD, per germline. CDR3: CATSDPGTGANVLTF. CDR3 coding DNA: TGTGCCACCAGTGATCCAGGTACCGGGGCCAACGTCCTGACTTTC.

The J gene is TRBJ1-4, the V gene TRBV7-9; 8 bases map to TRBD1. V trimming: 4 bases; J trimming: 8 bases; junction bases outside the gene matches: 6. Germline assignment: CDR1 SEHNR and CDR2 FQNEAQ (reference sequence). The CDR3 totals 14 residues. The CDR3 loop reads CASSSRAGGEKLFF. CDR3 coding DNA: TGTGCCAGCAGCTCCCGCGCAGGGGGCGAAAAACTGTTTTTT.

The V and J genes are TRBV7-8 and TRBJ1-1; TRBD1 aligns across 9 bases. The V and J ends lost 2 bases and 4 bases, in that order; junction bases with no gene match: 8. The CDR3 is 16 residues long. The germline V gene encodes CDR1 SGHVS and CDR2 FQNEAQ. The DNA for the CDR3 is TGTGCCAGCAGCTTAAGCCGGGACAGGGCCCGCACTGAAGCTTTCTTT. Its protein product is CASSLSRDRARTEAFF.

This clone was found many times. This chain joins TRBV11-2 and TRBJ1-1; weak D call: TRBD1 (5 bases). Trimming removed 1 base from V and 0 bases from J, with 9 bases in between. Looked up from germline, CDR1 is SGHAT and CDR2 is FQNNGV. The CDR3 totals 15 residues. The CDR3, as DNA: TGTGCCAGCAGCTTAGGGGGGGATCTGAACACTGAAGCTTTCTTT. Translated, it gives CASSLGGDLNTEAFF.

In its sample, this clone was seen many times. This CDR3 is CASSPRDSGSGNTIYF. The CDR3 DNA reads TGCGCCAGCAGCCCGCGGGACAGCGGCTCTGGAAACACCATATATTTT. The genes are TRBV4-1 and TRBJ1-3; 7 bases line up with TRBD1. CDR3 length equals 16 residues. Germline CDR1 reads MGHRA; CDR2 reads YSYEKL. Germline trimming cut 4 bases from V and 0 bases from J; bases unmatched to any gene: 6.

The chain is built from TRBV28 and TRBJ1-3, with 7 bases lining up with TRBD1. V shed 8 bases, J shed 3 bases, and the junction held 7 bases outside the gene matches. Germline-derived CDR1 and CDR2 are MDHEN and SYDVKM. This CDR3 spans 14 amino acids. The CDR3 DNA reads as TGTGCCAGCCTTGACCGGGACAGTGGAAACACCATATATTTT. Protein sequence: CASLDRDSGNTIYF.

The chain employs TRBV5-5 and TRBJ1-6; 7 bases fit TRBD1. This CDR3 contains 15 residues. The V gene's germline CDR1 is SGHKS and CDR2 YYEKEE (reference sequence). The V gene end was trimmed by 1 base and the J gene end by 12 bases; junction bases not matched to a gene: 10. CDR3 amino acids: CASSLSNPQGRPLHF. The CDR3 DNA reads as TGTGCCAGCAGCTTGTCGAACCCACAGGGGCGACCCCTCCACTTT.

The rearrangement uses TRBV6-1 and TRBJ1-1; D is perhaps TRBD1 (5 bases). Trimming removed 5 bases from V and 6 bases from J, with 13 bases in between. Germline CDR1 reads MNHNS; CDR2 reads SASEGT. The CDR3 totals 13 residues. CDR3: CASSTIKGSEAFF. CDR3 in DNA: TGTGCCAGCAGTACAATAAAGGGGTCTGAAGCTTTCTTT.

The chain recombines TRBV15 with TRBJ1-5; perhaps TRBD1 as D (6 bases). CDR1 is LNHNV and CDR2 is YYDKDF in the germline V gene (reference sequence). CDR3 size: 16 residues. Between the trimmed V and J ends, which lost 2 bases and 2 bases, there was a span of 13 bases. The CDR3 region has the DNA TGTGCCACCAGCAGAAATGTACAGGGAGGCAATCAGCCCCAGCATTTT. Encoded protein: CATSRNVQGGNQPQHF.

The chain couples TRBV19 to TRBJ1-1, with D perhaps TRBD1 (6 bases). Trimming removed 5 bases at V and 1 base at J, with 14 bases between. The length of the CDR3 is 15 residues. In germline, CDR1 is LNHDA, CDR2 SQIVND (reference sequence). CDR3 loop: CASSPLQGPNTEAFF. Written as DNA, the CDR3 is TGTGCCAGTAGTCCCCTACAGGGCCCGAACACTGAAGCTTTCTTT.

This clone has only a few counts. V usage is TRBV19 and J usage is TRBJ1-2, with D perhaps TRBD1 (5 bases). Germline CDR1 LNHDA, CDR2 SQIVND (reference sequence). CDR3 length: 14 residues. Trimming pared 0 bases from V and 9 bases from J, leaving 14 bases between. The DNA for the CDR3 is TGTGCCAGTAGTATAGATCTAGGGGAATGGAGCTACACCTTC. Its translation is CASSIDLGEWSYTF.